The sequence of this T cell receptor beta chain was determined in a study of tumor and adjacent non-tumor tissue in lung cancer. Turning to the study itself: Aged about 30 to 85 years, patients included about 11 men and 4 to 6 women with stage I to III disease.

No cell sorting was done before RNA was extracted from the tissue. Donors were chemotherapy-naive, newly diagnosed lung cancer surgical patients in China, August–November 2014. CDR3 length: 15 residues. CDR1 is SGHDN, CDR2 FVKESK, per germline. V lost 4 bases, J lost 5 bases, and 6 bases stayed unmatched. A modified ARM-PCR protocol with three rounds of nested PCR amplified TCRbeta. TCRdb re-derived calls from the multiplex PCR reads in MiXCR, one entry per CDR3 protein. The sample lists about 200,000 distinct CDR3 sequences; about 76% were seen once. Study-level points and caveats: TCR diversity was significantly greater in tumor than normal lung tissue.

With respect to this clonotype: Its antigen is still unknown.

The sequence derives from a man in his 60s with non-small cell lung cancer. This chain joins TRBV14 and TRBJ2-1; 9 positions match TRBD2. The source material was lung tumor tissue. As DNA, the CDR3 is TGTGCCAGCAGCCCCGCGGGGGGGCGCGACAATGAGCAGTTCTTC. As protein: CASSPAGGRDNEQFF.